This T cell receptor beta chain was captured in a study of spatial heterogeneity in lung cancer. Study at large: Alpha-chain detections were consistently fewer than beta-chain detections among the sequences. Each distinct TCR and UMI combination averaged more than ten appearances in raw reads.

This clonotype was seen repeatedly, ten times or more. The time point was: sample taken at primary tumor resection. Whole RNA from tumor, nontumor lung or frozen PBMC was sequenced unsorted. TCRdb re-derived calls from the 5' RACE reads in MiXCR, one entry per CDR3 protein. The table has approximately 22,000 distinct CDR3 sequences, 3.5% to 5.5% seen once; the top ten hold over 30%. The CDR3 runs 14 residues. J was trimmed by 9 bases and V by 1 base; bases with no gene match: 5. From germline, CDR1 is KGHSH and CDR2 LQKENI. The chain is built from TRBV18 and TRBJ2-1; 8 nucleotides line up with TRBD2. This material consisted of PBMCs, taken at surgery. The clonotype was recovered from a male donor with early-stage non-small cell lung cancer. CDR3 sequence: CASSPRSGGGEQFF. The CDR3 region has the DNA TGTGCCAGCTCACCACGAAGCGGGGGCGGTGAGCAGTTCTTC.